This is a list of T cell receptor beta chains from one sample in a study of blood T cell repertoires in COVID-19. TCRdb's table, derived via immunoSEQ multiplex PCR, lists solely in-frame clones and lacks some. The sample yields 350,000 to 450,000 clones, approximately 87% seen once. Source material: peripheral blood. All receptors derive from a woman aged 60 to 75 with COVID-19, enrolled during active disease. Each CDR3 is given with its conserved first and last residue. Fields, in order: V gene, J gene, D gene, clone size, CDR3 protein, CDR3 DNA. A D gene is named only where the DNA matches it firmly. Clone size is stated in some rows and not others, as once, few, many or a class when expanded.

TRBV4-1	TRBJ1-5	NA	NA	CASSQEGGIGQPQHF	TGCGCCAGCAGCCAAGAGGGAGGGATCGGTCAGCCCCAGCATTTT
TRBV14	TRBJ1-2	NA	once	CASSHDRGGYTF	TGTGCCAGCAGCCACGATAGGGGAGGCTACACCTTC
TRBV7-3	TRBJ2-2	TRBD2	NA	CASSFSGGQPGELFF	TGTGCCAGCAGCTTTAGCGGGGGGCAACCCGGGGAGCTGTTTTTT
TRBV5-1	TRBJ1-2	NA	NA	CASSLAWEGEDYGYTF	TGCGCCAGCAGCTTGGCCTGGGAAGGGGAAGACTATGGCTACACCTTC
TRBV2	TRBJ2-3	NA	NA	CASIGTDTQYF	TGTGCCAGTATTGGCACAGATACGCAGTATTTT
TRBV30	TRBJ1-3	NA	few	CAWNQGIRNTIYF	TGTGCCTGGAATCAGGGGATAAGAAACACCATATATTTT
TRBV11-3	TRBJ2-3	NA	NA	CASSEGRGGTDTQYF	TGTGCCAGCAGCGAAGGGCGGGGAGGCACAGATACGCAGTATTTT
TRBV7-3	TRBJ2-7	TRBD2	NA	CASSSNGGEQYF	TGTGCCAGCAGCTCCAACGGGGGGGAGCAGTACTTC
TRBV6-1	TRBJ2-7	TRBD1	NA	CASSEEGATYEQYF	TGTGCCAGCAGTGAAGAGGGGGCCACCTACGAGCAGTACTTC
TRBV15	TRBJ1-2	NA	once	CATSRDWAYSGYGYTF	TGTGCCACCAGCAGAGATTGGGCGTACTCAGGCTATGGCTACACCTTC
TRBV27	TRBJ1-5	NA	once	CASVEEESNQPQHF	TGTGCCAGCGTCGAGGAGGAAAGCAATCAGCCCCAGCATTTT
TRBV19	TRBJ1-5	NA	NA	CASSAQIDQPQHF	TGTGCCAGTAGTGCTCAGATCGATCAGCCCCAGCATTTT
TRBV5-1	TRBJ2-7	TRBD1	NA	CASSSHQGQGTSRGYEQYF	TGCGCCAGCAGCTCCCACCAGGGACAGGGAACGTCCCGGGGATACGAGCAGTACTTC
TRBV19	TRBJ1-1	NA	NA	CASSIGRGNTEAFF	TGTGCCAGTAGTATCGGCAGGGGAAACACTGAAGCTTTCTTT
TRBV30	TRBJ2-7	NA	NA	CAWSSLAGKSYEQYF	TGTGCCTGGAGTTCCCTGGCAGGGAAGAGCTACGAGCAGTACTTC
TRBV2	TRBJ1-2	TRBD1	few	CASRRQGNGYTF	TGTGCCAGCAGGCGACAGGGGAATGGCTACACCTTC
TRBV13	TRBJ1-1	TRBD1	NA	CASSPPGTGGAFF	TGTGCCAGCAGCCCGCCCGGGACAGGGGGAGCTTTCTTT
TRBV6-5	TRBJ2-2	NA	NA	CASRREYANTGELFF	TGTGCCAGCAGGAGAGAATACGCGAACACCGGGGAGCTGTTTTTT
TRBV19	TRBJ1-5	TRBD1	NA	CASKTGYSNQPQHF	TGTGCCAGTAAGACAGGGTATAGCAATCAGCCCCAGCATTTT
TRBV27	TRBJ2-3	NA	NA	CASRSLGASQDTQYF	TGTGCCAGCAGAAGTTTAGGGGCCTCTCAGGATACGCAGTATTTT
TRBV28	TRBJ1-4	NA	NA	CASSSPLRPLEKLFF	TGTGCCAGCAGTTCGCCATTGCGGCCCCTTGAAAAACTGTTTTTT
TRBV6-5	TRBJ1-1	NA	NA	CASSYARVSEAFF	TGTGCCAGCAGTTACGCACGGGTCTCTGAAGCTTTCTTT
TRBV5-4	TRBJ2-1	NA	NA	CASGGSYNEQFF	TGTGCCAGCGGGGGGTCCTACAATGAGCAGTTCTTC
TRBV7-8	TRBJ1-6	NA	NA	CASSWTGTRNNSPLHF	TGTGCCAGCAGCTGGACCGGGACACGAAATAATTCACCCCTCCACTTT
TRBV9	TRBJ2-7	NA	NA	CASSVTNRDEQYF	TGTGCCAGCAGCGTAACTAACAGGGATGAGCAGTACTTC
TRBV2	TRBJ1-2	TRBD1	NA	CASRGQGPPTSGYTF	TGTGCCAGCAGGGGACAGGGGCCGCCGACAAGTGGCTACACCTTC
TRBV5-4	TRBJ2-1	NA	NA	CASSFFLAYNEQFF	TGTGCCAGCAGCTTTTTCTTAGCCTACAATGAGCAGTTCTTC
TRBV19	TRBJ1-6	TRBD1	NA	CASSNTRDRSNSPLHF	TGTGCCAGTAGTAACACCCGGGACAGAAGTAATTCACCCCTCCACTTT